The 8 T cell receptor beta chains given below trace back to one sample, sequenced in a study of T cells after yellow fever vaccination. One entry per CDR3 protein results from TCRdb running MiXCR on the 5' RACE reads. The table includes a few hundred thousand distinct CDR3 sequences, 7% to 9% detected once. Sequences were derived from PBMCs, sampled roughly seven weeks after the first yellow fever vaccination. The receptors stem from a man younger than 35 who received the YFV17D yellow fever vaccine.

This chain uses TRBV15 with TRBJ2-5, with D unresolved. Germline V CDR1 and CDR2: LNHNV, YYDKDF (reference sequence). V lost 0 bases and J lost 0, with 5 bases in between. The CDR3 is made up of 14 amino acids. The CDR3 bases are TGTGCCACCAGCAGAGATAGTTACCAAGAGACCCAGTACTTC. Amino acids: CATSRDSYQETQYF.

This clonotype was recorded many times. The genes are TRBV18 and TRBJ2-7; 11 bases fit TRBD1. Germline trimming cut 3 bases from V and 1 base from J; bases unmatched to any gene: 2. CDR1 is KGHSH and CDR2 is LQKENI in the germline V gene. This CDR3 region has 15 residues. The CDR3 loop reads CASSPGQGGSYEQYV. Written as DNA, the CDR3 is TGTGCCAGCTCACCGGGACAGGGGGGGTCCTACGAGCAGTACGTC.

The chain employs TRBV20-1 and TRBJ2-7; 7 bases align to TRBD1. Germline V gene data show CDR1 as DFQATT and CDR2 as SNEGSKA (reference sequence). This CDR3 has 11 amino acids. With V trimmed by 4 bases and J by 6 bases, 3 bases remained unmatched. CDR3 coding DNA: TGCAGTGCTACCGCAGGGGGCGAGCAGTACGTC. As protein: CSATAGGEQYV.

This clonotype turned up a few times. The chain has TRBV9 and TRBJ1-6, with D unresolved. V lost 0 bases and J 9 bases, leaving 7 bases between the germline ends. Germline V CDR1 and CDR2: SGDLS, YYNGEE. The CDR3 has 13 amino acids. CDR3 in DNA: TGTGCCAGCAGCGTAGGACTAAGTTCACCCCTCCACTTT. Protein: CASSVGLSSPLHF.

The table lists this clonotype with many counts. J is TRBJ2-7 and V is TRBV5-1, with 10 bases aligning to TRBD2. J gave up 1 base and V 2 bases, and 0 bases lay outside the gene matches. Germline CDR1 and CDR2: SGHRS and YFSETQ. CDR3 length: 14 residues. CDR3 nucleotides: TGCGCCAGCAGCTTTAGCGGGGGGTCCTACGAGCAGTACTTC. It encodes CASSFSGGSYEQYF.

This rearrangement joins TRBV4-3 to TRBJ2-5, with 9 bases aligning to TRBD2. V gave up 0 bases and J gave up 4 bases; unmatched junction bases: 6. CDR1 is LGHNA and CDR2 is YSLEER in the germline V gene. The CDR3 runs 16 residues. The CDR3 is CASSQEVAGERETQYF. DNA of the CDR3: TGCGCCAGCAGCCAAGAAGTAGCGGGGGAGCGAGAGACCCAGTACTTC.

This clonotype appeared a few times. The chain couples TRBV7-2 to TRBJ1-5; D gene uncertain. Trimming removed 10 bases from V and 2 bases from J, with 9 bases in between. The germline V gene has CDR1 SGHTA and CDR2 FQGNSA. The CDR3 loop spans 12 amino acids. The CDR3 DNA reads as TGTGCCACCACGGTGGGCAATCAGCCCCAGCATTTT. Residues: CATTVGNQPQHF. Full variable domain (missing parts from reference TRBV7-2 and TRBJ1-5): GAGVSQSPSNKVTEKGKDVELRCDPISGHTALYWYRQSLGQGLEFLIYFQGNSAPDKSGLPSDRFSAERTGGSVSTLTIQRTQQEDSAVYLCATTVGNQPQHFGDGTRLSIL.

In its sample, this clonotype was seen a few times. The chain joins TRBV7-2 to TRBJ1-1; D unclear. This CDR3 has 13 amino acids. Germline CDR1 reads SGHTA; CDR2 reads FQGNSA. V dropped 3 bases and J dropped 5 bases, with 10 bases sitting between them. CDR3 sequence: CASSFLGWTEAFF. The CDR3 region has the DNA TGTGCCAGCAGCTTTCTCGGGTGGACTGAAGCTTTCTTT. Combining the CDR3 with reference TRBV7-2 and TRBJ1-1 gives the whole variable domain GAGVSQSPSNKVTEKGKDVELRCDPISGHTALYWYRQSLGQGLEFLIYFQGNSAPDKSGLPSDRFSAERTGGSVSTLTIQRTQQEDSAVYLCASSFLGWTEAFFGQGTRLTVV.